Reported below is one T cell receptor beta chain. In the source study's methods: From reference gene primer amplification, estimates of nucleated cell counts were derived. Measured with immunoSEQ multiplex PCR; TCRdb has only the in-frame clones, and not every one. That table is the source of V, J and clone size, and D and trimming were worked out from the DNA. The sample yields 150,000 to 180,000 clones, 75% to 80% seen once. This CDR3 is built from 14 residues. Germline V gene lookup returns CDR1 MNHEY and CDR2 SVGAGI. V gave up 7 bases and J gave up 3 bases, with 12 bases separating them. This sample was taken from a study of blood T cell repertoires in COVID-19. As for the study in general: The origin of the acute and convalescent COVID-19 samples was the United States, Italy and Spain. Sample material is recorded as cDNA or gDNA derived from T cells, B-cell-depleted T cells, or PBMCs.

The chain is built from TRBV6-5 and TRBJ1-4; possibly TRBD1 for D (6 bases). The sequence derives from a man older than 75 with acute or convalescent COVID-19. The sample taken for sequencing was peripheral blood. CDR3 sequence: CASTNTGSNEKLFF. CDR3 DNA: TGTGCCAGCACGAATACAGGGTCTAATGAAAAACTGTTTTTT.